The sample holds one count of the clone carrying this TCR beta chain. Its antigen is undetermined. This sample was taken from a study of Ad26.COV2.S vaccination and SARS-CoV-2 variants. Turning to the study itself: In the study, Ad26.COV2.S was injected intramuscularly once, or twice 56 days apart. Study-wide points: Spike-specific TCR breadth in vaccine recipients exceeded that seen in placebo recipients.

V lost 5 bases and J lost 5, with 14 bases in between. Germline assignment: CDR1 SGHRS and CDR2 YFSETQ. The CDR3 sequence is 15 residues long. Profiled with immunoSEQ multiplex PCR; TCRdb holds only in-frame clones, not every one. The sample consists of 240,000 or so clones, around 87% of them appearing once. The treatment here: over 15 received Ad26.COV2.S at low or high dose, single or two shots; 5 received placebo; per-sample allocation not given. The samples were gathered on day 63 after the first injection of vaccine or placebo. The sequence derives from a person aged 18-65 years who received the Ad26.COV2.S COVID-19 vaccine or a placebo. The specimen was peripheral blood, collected in a trial of Ad26.COV2.S vaccine versus placebo. This chain connects TRBV5-1 to TRBJ1-6, with a weak D call TRBD1 (6 bases). The CDR3 here is CASRRSQGDNSPLHF. The CDR3 DNA follows: TGCGCCAGCAGGCGCTCACAGGGAGATAATTCACCCCTCCACTTT.